One T cell receptor (beta chain) is described in this entry. No antigen is known for it. The entry originates in a study of T cells expressing NK-cell markers. Study details: Repertoire data for TCR beta were derived from sorted T cells (CD3+CD56+NKG2C+, CD3+CD56+NKG2C- and CD3+CD56-NKG2C+). With respect to HCMV, most of the eight sequenced donors were seropositive, and one was seronegative. Whole-study findings and limits: Clarity on HCMV specificity was lacking for the expanded NKG2C+ T cell clones.

The CDR3 has 13 residues. The V gene's germline CDR1 is MNHEY and CDR2 SMNVEV (reference sequence). No DNA is given; TCRdb re-called the 5' RACE reads and lists each CDR3 protein once. The repertoire table contains under 200,000 distinct CDR3 sequences. The rearrangement joins TRBV27 to TRBJ2-7. The specimen was blood T cells: a sorted CD56 or NKG2C T cell subset, CD4+ or CD8+ T cells, or bulk PBMC T cells (not recorded which). This TCR came from a woman between 18 and 70 years old in good health. This CDR3 reads CASRTIGPYEQYF.